The 15 T cell receptor beta chains in this list originate from one sample, sequenced in a study of control samples from healthy donors and cancer patients. Here immunoSEQ multiplex PCR was the method, and the copy in TCRdb shows in-frame clones only, minus some. The sample has 170,000 or so clones, 91% seen once. Input material: blood. Receptors originate from a middle-aged woman in good health.

This clone has only a few counts. The chain employs TRBV4-2 and TRBJ1-1; D unclear. The CDR3 consists of 15 residues. CDR1 is LGHNA, CDR2 YNFKEQ, per germline. V lost 0 bases and J 4 bases, leaving 12 bases between the germline ends. CDR3 protein: CASSQDVGMVTEAFF. The CDR3 nucleotides are TGTGCCAGCAGCCAAGATGTGGGGATGGTCACTGAAGCTTTCTTT.

Remarks on this clone: Other DNA sequences from this sample encode an identical CDR3 as well. The chain has TRBV18 and TRBJ1-2, with D perhaps matching TRBD1 (5 bases). Trimming left V 3 bases short and J 5 bases short, with 7 bases between. The CDR3 is made up of 12 amino acids. Germline V gene data show CDR1 as KGHSH and CDR2 as LQKENI. The CDR3 DNA is TGTGCCAGCTCACCGGGGGAATATGGCTACACCTTC. This sequence encodes CASSPGEYGYTF.

The chain recombines TRBV10-1 with TRBJ2-2; D possibly matches TRBD1 or TRBD2 (5 bases each). V lost 3 bases and J 4 bases, leaving 9 bases between the germline ends. This CDR3 contains 14 residues. Germline V gene data show CDR1 as WNHNN and CDR2 as SYGVQD (reference sequence). CDR3: CASSDWDLTGELFF. As DNA, the CDR3 is TGCGCCAGCAGTGACTGGGACCTCACCGGGGAGCTGTTTTTT.

This clone was seen once. V is TRBV15 and J is TRBJ1-3; D call uncertain. The CDR3 loop spans 12 amino acids. Trimming stripped 3 bases from V and 10 bases from J, with 10 bases between. Looked up from germline, CDR1 is LNHNV and CDR2 is YYDKDF (reference sequence). CDR3: CATSSIGVTIYF. The CDR3, as DNA: TGTGCCACCAGCAGCATCGGGGTTACCATATATTTT.

The count of this clone is one. V gene TRBV5-1 combines with J gene TRBJ2-3; tentative D call: TRBD2 (7 bases). Trimming cost V 9 bases and J 0 bases, with 17 bases left between them. This CDR3 comprises 15 residues. Germline V lookup: CDR1 SGHRS, CDR2 YFSETQ. CDR3 coding DNA: TGCGCCACCCGTGCGGGGGCGCCTAGCACAGATACGCAGTATTTT. It specifies CATRAGAPSTDTQYF.

The CDR3 loop reads CASSEASGVGYEQYF. CDR3 sequence (DNA): TGTGCCAGCAGTGAGGCCTCGGGGGTGGGTTACGAGCAGTACTTC. V is TRBV2 and J is TRBJ2-7; a weak D match, TRBD2 (6 bases). Germline loops: CDR1 SNHLY, CDR2 FYNNEI. The V gene lost 3 bases and the J gene lost 4 bases, with 16 bases spanning the gap. This CDR3 contains 15 residues.

The CDR3 reads CADNLDGYTF. The CDR3 nucleotides are TGTGCCGACAACTTAGATGGCTACACCTTC. The gene calls are TRBV2 and TRBJ1-2, with D uncertain. This CDR3 comprises 10 residues. Germline V gene sequence: CDR1 SNHLY, CDR2 FYNNEI. With 11 bases removed from V and 6 bases from J, the gap between germline ends came to 10 bases.

V and J are TRBV19 and TRBJ2-4; maybe TRBD1 (6 bases). Per the germline V gene, CDR1 is LNHDA and CDR2 is SQIVND (reference sequence). The CDR3 has 16 amino acids. Trimming took 5 bases from V and 0 from J, leaving 14 bases between them. The CDR3 DNA is TGTGCCAGTAGTTACCGGGACACTCGAGCCAAAAACATTCAGTACTTC. Protein: CASSYRDTRAKNIQYF.

The sample holds one count of this clone. The chain links TRBV5-4 to TRBJ2-1; 7 nucleotides match TRBD2. The V segment lost 4 bases and the J segment 5 bases; nucleotides outside the gene matches: 9. The CDR3 runs 15 residues. Germline V lookup: CDR1 SGHNT, CDR2 YYREEE (reference sequence). The CDR3 DNA reads as TGTGCCAGCAGCGTTGAGCTAGCGGCAAACAATGAGCAGTTCTTC. Translating it yields CASSVELAANNEQFF.

The rearrangement links TRBV5-4 to TRBJ2-5, with no clear D. Germline V CDR1 and CDR2: SGHNT, YYREEE (reference sequence). The V and J ends lost 1 base and 3 bases respectively, with 10 bases between them. The CDR3 consists of 14 residues. This CDR3 is CASSLRSPEETQYF. CDR3 DNA sequence: TGTGCCAGCAGCTTGAGGTCTCCCGAAGAGACCCAGTACTTC.

This chain joins TRBV7-8 and TRBJ1-2; 9 nucleotides match TRBD1. Germline CDR1 and CDR2: SGHVS and FQNEAQ. With V trimmed by 0 bases and J by 7 bases, 9 bases remained unmatched. The CDR3 is 16 amino acids. The DNA for the CDR3 is TGTGCCAGCAGCTTAGCCGGGACAGGGATGACGCGTGGCTACACCTTC. It encodes CASSLAGTGMTRGYTF.

CDR3 sequence reads: CASSLAVGAPPRPQHF. CDR3 nucleotides: TGTGCCAGCAGCTTGGCGGTGGGGGCCCCCCCCCGGCCCCAGCATTTT. The genes are TRBV5-5 and TRBJ1-5; D perhaps matches TRBD1 (6 bases). Per the germline V gene, CDR1 is SGHKS and CDR2 is YYEKEE (reference sequence). The CDR3 length is 16 residues. Trimming shortened V by 0 bases and J by 9 bases, and 19 bases separated the two germline ends. The full variable domain, with the rest looked up from reference TRBV5-5 and TRBJ1-5, is DAGVTQSPTHLIKTRGQQVTLRCSPISGHKSVSWYQQVLGQGPQFIFQYYEKEERGRGNFPDRFSARQFPNYSSELNVNALLLGDSALYLCASSLAVGAPPRPQHFGDGTRLSIL.

The rearrangement joins TRBV10-2 to TRBJ1-1, with unresolved D. The V gene lost 5 bases and the J gene lost 1 base, with 5 bases spanning the gap. The germline gives CDR1 WSHSY, CDR2 SAAADI. CDR3 size: 12 residues. The CDR3 region has the DNA TGCGCCAGCAGTTACGGGAACACTGAAGCTTTCTTT. Translated: CASSYGNTEAFF.

The table lists this clone with a few counts. V gene TRBV7-9 combines with J gene TRBJ1-5; D is perhaps TRBD1 (5 bases). Per the germline V gene, CDR1 is SEHNR and CDR2 is FQNEAQ (reference sequence). This CDR3 contains 15 residues. V gave up 5 bases and J gave up 11 bases, with 22 bases separating them. CDR3 protein: CASSPGTGRWLAQHF. The CDR3 DNA sequence: TGTGCCAGCAGCCCTGGGACCGGGAGATGGCTGGCCCAGCATTTT. Full variable domain (missing parts from reference TRBV7-9 and TRBJ1-5): DTGVSQNPRHKITKRGQNVTFRCDPISEHNRLYWYRQTLGQGPEFLTYFQNEAQLEKSRLLSDRFSAERPKGSFSTLEIQRTEQGDSAMYLCASSPGTGRWLAQHFGDGTRLSIL.

The V gene is TRBV18, the J gene TRBJ1-1; tentative D call: TRBD1 (5 bases). There are 13 residues in the CDR3. Trimming removed 3 bases from V and 1 base from J, with 6 bases in between. Germline V lookup: CDR1 KGHSH, CDR2 LQKENI. This CDR3 is CASSPRGNTEAFF. DNA for the CDR3: TGTGCCAGCTCACCGAGGGGGAACACTGAAGCTTTCTTT.